This T cell receptor beta chain was profiled in a study of identical twins. Template switching supplied a universal primer site; unique molecular identifiers were carried on the cDNA. TCRdb fed the 5' RACE reads into MiXCR, producing one record per CDR3 protein. The sample shows 450,000 or so distinct CDR3 sequences, 13% to 15% of them seen only once. Whole-study results and caveats: High-abundance cord blood beta clonotypes had fewer insertions; memory repertoires showed none. Conclusions came from cross-sectional statistical analysis, not from following the same donors.

CDR3 size: 17 residues. This clonotype came up a few times. The antigen remains undetermined. Separately, the same data were catalogued under a study of yellow fever vaccine responses in identical twins.

Sequencing was carried out using CD4+ T cells sorted from blood. The chain recombines TRBV21-1 with TRBJ2-3; TRBD2 is taken as the D call from the table, unchecked against the DNA. TRBV21-1 is tagged as a pseudogene. The source of this sequence is a woman younger than 35 in good health. The CDR3, as DNA: TGTGCCAGCAGCAAAGACCCGAGGGGTTCTCGCACAGATACGCAGTATTTT. This codes for CASSKDPRGSRTDTQYF.